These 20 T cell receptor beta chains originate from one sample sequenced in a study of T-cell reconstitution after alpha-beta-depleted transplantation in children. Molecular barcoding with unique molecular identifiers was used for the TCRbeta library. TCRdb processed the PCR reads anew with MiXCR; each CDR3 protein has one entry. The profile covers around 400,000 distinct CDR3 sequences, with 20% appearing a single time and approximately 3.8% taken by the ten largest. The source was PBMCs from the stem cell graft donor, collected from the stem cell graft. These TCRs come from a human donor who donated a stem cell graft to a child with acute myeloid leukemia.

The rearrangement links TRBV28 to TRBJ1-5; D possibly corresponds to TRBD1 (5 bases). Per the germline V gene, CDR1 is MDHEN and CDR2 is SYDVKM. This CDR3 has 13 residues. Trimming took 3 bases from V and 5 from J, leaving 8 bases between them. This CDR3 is CASSFGADQPQHF. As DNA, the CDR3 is TGTGCCAGCAGTTTTGGGGCAGATCAGCCCCAGCATTTT.

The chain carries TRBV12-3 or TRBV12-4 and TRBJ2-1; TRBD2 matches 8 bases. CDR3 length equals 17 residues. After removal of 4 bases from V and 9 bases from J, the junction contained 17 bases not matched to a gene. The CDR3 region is CASSSTMGLDYPLEQFF. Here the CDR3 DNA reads TGTGCCAGCAGTTCGACCATGGGACTAGACTATCCCCTTGAGCAGTTCTTC.

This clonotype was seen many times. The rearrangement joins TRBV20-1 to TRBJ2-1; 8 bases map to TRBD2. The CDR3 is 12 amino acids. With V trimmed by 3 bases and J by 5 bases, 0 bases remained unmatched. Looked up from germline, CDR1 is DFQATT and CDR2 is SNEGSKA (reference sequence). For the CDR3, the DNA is TGCAGTGCTAGGGGACTAGACAATGAGCAGTTCTTC. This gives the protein CSARGLDNEQFF.

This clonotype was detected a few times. The CDR3 sequence is CASSQDAGPRETQYF. Here the CDR3 DNA reads TGTGCCAGCAGCCAAGATGCCGGTCCGCGAGAGACCCAGTACTTC. This chain links TRBV3-1 with TRBJ2-5; unclear D gene. V was cut by 0 bases and J by 4 bases, with 12 bases left in between. Germline CDR1 is LGHDT and CDR2 is YNNKEL (reference sequence). This CDR3 contains 15 residues.

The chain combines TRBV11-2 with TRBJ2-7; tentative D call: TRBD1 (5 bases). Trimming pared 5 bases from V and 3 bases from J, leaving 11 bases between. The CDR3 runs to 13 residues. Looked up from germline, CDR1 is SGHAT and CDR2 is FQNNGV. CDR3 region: CASSLRGIYEQYF. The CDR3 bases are TGTGCCAGCAGCCTAAGGGGTATCTACGAGCAGTACTTC.

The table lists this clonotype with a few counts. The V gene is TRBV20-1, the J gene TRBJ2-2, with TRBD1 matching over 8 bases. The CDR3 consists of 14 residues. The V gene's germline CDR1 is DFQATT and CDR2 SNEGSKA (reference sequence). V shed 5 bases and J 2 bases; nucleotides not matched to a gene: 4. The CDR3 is CSAWDRFNTGELFF. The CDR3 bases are TGCAGTGCTTGGGACAGGTTTAACACCGGGGAGCTGTTTTTT.

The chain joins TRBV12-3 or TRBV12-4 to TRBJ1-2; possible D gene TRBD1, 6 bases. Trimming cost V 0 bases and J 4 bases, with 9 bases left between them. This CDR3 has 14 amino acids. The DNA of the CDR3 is TGTGCCAGCAGTTTAGCAGTGACAGGCTATGGCTACACCTTC. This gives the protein CASSLAVTGYGYTF.

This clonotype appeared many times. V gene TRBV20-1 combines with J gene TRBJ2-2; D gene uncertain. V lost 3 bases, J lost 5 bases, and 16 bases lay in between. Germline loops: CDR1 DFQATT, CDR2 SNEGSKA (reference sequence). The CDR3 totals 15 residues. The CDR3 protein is CSASPRLGATGELFF. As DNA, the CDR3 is TGCAGTGCTAGTCCCAGGCTCGGAGCAACCGGGGAGCTGTTTTTT.

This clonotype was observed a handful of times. CDR3 loop: CASSARGPTQETQYF. The CDR3 coding sequence is TGCGCCAGCAGTGCGAGGGGCCCTACTCAAGAGACCCAGTACTTC. This chain links TRBV10-2 with TRBJ2-5; D may correspond to TRBD1 or TRBD2 (5 bases each). V was cut by 4 bases and J by 2 bases, with 14 bases left in between. Germline CDR1 WSHSY, CDR2 SAAADI. There are 15 residues in the CDR3.

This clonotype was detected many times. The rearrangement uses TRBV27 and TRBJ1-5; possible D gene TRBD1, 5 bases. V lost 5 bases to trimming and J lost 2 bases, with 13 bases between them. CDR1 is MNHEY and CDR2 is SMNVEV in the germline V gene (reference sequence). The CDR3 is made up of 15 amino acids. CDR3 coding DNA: TGTGCCAGCAGTACAGGAGTGCTAGGCAATCAGCCCCAGCATTTT. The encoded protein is CASSTGVLGNQPQHF.

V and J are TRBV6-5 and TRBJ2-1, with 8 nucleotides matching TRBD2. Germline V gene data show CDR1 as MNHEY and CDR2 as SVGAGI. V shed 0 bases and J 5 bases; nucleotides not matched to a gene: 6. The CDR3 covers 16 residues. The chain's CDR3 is CASSYSGLGGNNEQFF. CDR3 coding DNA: TGTGCCAGCAGTTACTCGGGACTAGGAGGGAACAATGAGCAGTTCTTC.

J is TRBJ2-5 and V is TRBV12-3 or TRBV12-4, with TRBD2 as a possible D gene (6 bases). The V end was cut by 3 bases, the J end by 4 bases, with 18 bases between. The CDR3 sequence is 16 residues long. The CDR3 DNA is TGTGCCAGCAGTTTTCAGATGGGCTCCGGGGGAGAGACCCAGTACTTC. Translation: CASSFQMGSGGETQYF.

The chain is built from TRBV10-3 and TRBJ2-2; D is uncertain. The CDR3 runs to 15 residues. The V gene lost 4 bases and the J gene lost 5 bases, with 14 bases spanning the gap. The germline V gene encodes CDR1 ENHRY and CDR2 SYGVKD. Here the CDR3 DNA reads TGTGCCATCAGTGCCAACTACCTTTCTACCGGGGAGCTGTTTTTT. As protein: CAISANYLSTGELFF.

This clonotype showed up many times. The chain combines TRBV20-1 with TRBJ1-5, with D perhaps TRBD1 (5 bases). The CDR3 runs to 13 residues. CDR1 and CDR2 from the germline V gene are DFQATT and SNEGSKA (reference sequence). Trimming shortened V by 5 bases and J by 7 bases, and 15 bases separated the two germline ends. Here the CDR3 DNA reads TGCAGTGCTCTCTTAGGAGGGGACCAGCCCCAGCATTTT. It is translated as CSALLGGDQPQHF.

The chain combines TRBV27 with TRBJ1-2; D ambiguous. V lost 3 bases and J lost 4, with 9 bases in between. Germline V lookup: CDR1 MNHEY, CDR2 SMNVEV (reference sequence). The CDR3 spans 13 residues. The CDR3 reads CASSFKQRYGYTF. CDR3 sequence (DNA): TGTGCCAGCAGTTTCAAGCAGCGCTATGGCTACACCTTC.

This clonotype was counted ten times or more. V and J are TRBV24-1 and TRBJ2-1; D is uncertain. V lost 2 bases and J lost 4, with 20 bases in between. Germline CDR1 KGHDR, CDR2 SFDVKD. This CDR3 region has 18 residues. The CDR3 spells CATSDSQGMSEHYNEQFF. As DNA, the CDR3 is TGTGCCACCAGTGATTCGCAAGGGATGTCCGAACATTACAATGAGCAGTTCTTC.

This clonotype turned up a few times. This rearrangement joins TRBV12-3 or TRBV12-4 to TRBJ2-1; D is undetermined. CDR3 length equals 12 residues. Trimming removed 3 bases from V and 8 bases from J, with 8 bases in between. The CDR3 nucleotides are TGTGCCAGCAGTTTCCTGGTGTATGAGCAGTTCTTC. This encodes CASSFLVYEQFF.

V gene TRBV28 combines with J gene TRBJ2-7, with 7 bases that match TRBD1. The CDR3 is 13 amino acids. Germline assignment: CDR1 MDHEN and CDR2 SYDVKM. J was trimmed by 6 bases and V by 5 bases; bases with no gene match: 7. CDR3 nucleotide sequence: TGTGCCAGCAGTCCCCGGGACAGTCGCGAGCAGTACTTC. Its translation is CASSPRDSREQYF.

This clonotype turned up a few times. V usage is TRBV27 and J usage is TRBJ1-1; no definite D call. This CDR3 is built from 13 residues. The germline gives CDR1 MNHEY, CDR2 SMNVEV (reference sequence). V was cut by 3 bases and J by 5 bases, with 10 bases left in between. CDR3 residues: CASSFHQRTEAFF. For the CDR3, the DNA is TGTGCCAGCAGTTTTCACCAGAGAACTGAAGCTTTCTTT.

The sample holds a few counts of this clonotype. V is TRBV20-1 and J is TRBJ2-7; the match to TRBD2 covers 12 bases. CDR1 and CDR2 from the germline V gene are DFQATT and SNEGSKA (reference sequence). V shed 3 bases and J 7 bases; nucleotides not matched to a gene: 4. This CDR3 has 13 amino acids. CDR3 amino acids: CSARLAGGGEQYF. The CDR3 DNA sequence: TGCAGTGCTAGGCTAGCGGGAGGGGGTGAGCAGTACTTC.